This T cell receptor (beta chain) is from a study of tumor-infiltrating lymphocytes in oesophageal squamous cell carcinoma. This clonotype came up many times. The germline CDR1 and CDR2 sequences are SNHLY and FYNNEI. V trimming: 3 bases; J trimming: 6 bases; junction bases outside the gene matches: 8. The CDR3 runs 15 residues. TCRdb redid the calling of the PCR reads with MiXCR, one entry per CDR3 protein. Among around 20,000 distinct CDR3 sequences listed, 35% to 50% were seen once. The TCR sequence derives from a male donor with esophageal squamous cell carcinoma. Material: esophageal tumor tissue. V is TRBV2 and J is TRBJ2-3, with 8 bases that match TRBD2. CDR3 loop: CASSEALAVGDTQYF. In DNA form, the CDR3 reads TGTGCCAGCAGTGAGGCACTAGCGGTAGGCGATACGCAGTATTTT.